This paragraph reports one T cell receptor (beta chain). Its antigen is as yet unknown. These data belong to a study of PD-1 blockade in classical Hodgkin lymphoma. The germline gives CDR1 SGHTS, CDR2 YDEGEE. V was pared by 2 bases and J by 3 bases, with 9 bases between. The length of the CDR3 is 13 residues. Measured with immunoSEQ multiplex PCR; TCRdb has only the in-frame clones, and not every one. The sample has about 14,000 clones; 81% are singletons. Every single patient, without exception, relapsed after autologous stem cell transplantation, and brentuximab vedotin exposure varied. Under best response, outcomes were complete response, partial response or progressive disease. Study-level findings and limits: Whoever responded completely had baseline diversity much like that seen in newly diagnosed patients. A significant rise in TCR diversity was seen by C4D1 for CD4+ cells but not for CD8+ cells. Why repertoires differed is undefined; disease activity or prior therapy possibly contributed.

The J gene is TRBJ2-7, the V gene TRBV5-8; no definite D call. This sample comprised peripheral blood mononuclear cells (PBMCs), obtained at baseline. The TCR sequence derives from a human donor with classical Hodgkin lymphoma. CDR3 residues: CASSFQQNYEQYF. The CDR3 region has the DNA TGTGCCAGCAGCTTCCAACAAAACTACGAGCAGTACTTC.